This section outlines one TCR beta chain sequence together with its context. Its target is not known. At collection, donors were nominally healthy, but unrecorded immune exposures were probable. This specimen belongs to a study of cytomegalovirus exposure and HLA in healthy donors. Study findings and constraints: It was reportedly the case that the classifier diagnosed cytomegalovirus status with high specificity and sensitivity.

The junction had 5 bases not matched to a gene; V was cut back by 1 base and J by 6 bases. CDR1 and CDR2 (germline): SGHRS, YFSETQ. CDR3 length: 16 residues. This PCR relied on a set of 60 Vbeta primers and 13 Jbeta primers. The table came from immunoSEQ multiplex PCR; TCRdb's copy has only in-frame clones and leaves some out. The sample table includes some 150,000 clones. Sequencing was done on a sample of PBMCs. This receptor was obtained from a man aged 40-50 years in good health and CMV-seronegative. The chain employs TRBV5-1 and TRBJ1-6, with 9 bases matching TRBD1. The CDR3 region has the DNA TGCGCCAGCAGCTTGTACGGGACAGGGAGTAATTCACCCCTCCACTTT. This sequence encodes CASSLYGTGSNSPLHF.